A selection of T cell receptor beta chains follows, all from one sample in a study of T cells after yellow fever vaccination. TCRdb used MiXCR to reprocess the 5' RACE reads, holding one entry per CDR3 protein. The sample has around 340,000 distinct CDR3 sequences, 8.7% seen once. Material: PBMCs, obtained on the day of the first yellow fever vaccination. Receptors were obtained from a man younger than 30 who received the YFV17D yellow fever vaccine. The CDR3 runs from the conserved cysteine through the conserved F or W. Fields, in order: clone size, D gene, V gene, J gene, CDR3 length, CDR3 protein, CDR3 DNA. The D gene is left open where the match is weak. For some rows the clone size is stated as once, few or many, or as a class when expanded; others skip it.

>-|-|TRBV6-1|TRBJ2-1|13
CASKGQSNNEQFF
TGTGCCAGCAAGGGACAATCGAACAATGAGCAGTTCTTC
>many|-|TRBV20-1|TRBJ2-2|14
CSAEAHGDTGELFF
TGCAGTGCTGAGGCGCACGGGGACACCGGGGAGCTGTTTTTT
>few|-|TRBV4-2|TRBJ1-5|16
CASSQDPGASNQPQHF
TGTGCCAGCAGCCAAGATCCAGGGGCGAGCAATCAGCCCCAGCATTTT
>-|TRBD2|TRBV7-8|TRBJ2-3|18
CASSSSVERGSSTDTQYF
TGTGCCAGCAGCTCCTCGGTGGAGCGGGGGTCTAGCACAGATACGCAGTATTTT
>many|TRBD1|TRBV6-5|TRBJ1-3|16
CASSYMQGATGNTIYF
TGTGCCAGCAGTTACATGCAGGGGGCGACTGGAAACACCATATATTTT
>-|TRBD1|TRBV19|TRBJ1-1|16
CASSRNRGVVNTEAFF
TGTGCCAGTAGTCGGAACAGGGGAGTAGTAAACACTGAAGCTTTCTTT
>-|-|TRBV5-1|TRBJ2-7|13
CASRIAASYEQYF
TGCGCCAGCAGGATAGCGGCTAGCTACGAGCAGTACTTC
>-|-|TRBV7-2|TRBJ2-5|15
CASSPELRGWETQYF
TGTGCCAGCAGCCCCGAGTTGAGGGGATGGGAGACCCAGTACTTC
>many|-|TRBV5-6|TRBJ2-2|14
CASSLDVNTGELFF
TGTGCCAGCAGCTTGGACGTGAACACCGGGGAGCTGTTTTTT
>-|TRBD1|TRBV5-1|TRBJ1-3|15
CASSSGTDSGNTIYF
TGCGCCAGCAGCAGCGGGACAGACTCTGGAAACACCATATATTTT
>few|-|TRBV11-2|TRBJ2-3|11
CASSSEGGQYF
TGTGCCAGCAGCTCGGAGGGAGGGCAGTATTTT
>many|-|TRBV4-1|TRBJ1-3|15
CASSFRVLTGNTIYF
TGCGCCAGCAGCTTTCGGGTGCTAACTGGAAACACCATATATTTT
>few|TRBD1|TRBV7-3|TRBJ2-1|15
CASSLTDRGREEQFF
TGTGCCAGCAGCCTGACGGACAGGGGGCGCGAGGAGCAGTTCTTC
>few|-|TRBV6-5|TRBJ2-3|17
CASSYYRGLASTDTQYF
TGTGCCAGCAGTTACTATCGGGGCCTGGCTAGCACAGATACGCAGTATTTT
>-|-|TRBV4-3|TRBJ1-6|15
CASSQEFWSNSPLHF
TGCGCCAGCAGCCAAGAATTCTGGAGTAATTCACCCCTCCACTTT
>-|-|TRBV6-5|TRBJ2-7|13
CASSYGGPYEQYF
TGTGCCAGCAGTTACGGGGGACCCTACGAGCAGTACTTC
>-|-|TRBV7-2|TRBJ1-1|12
CASSLQSGTAFF
TGTGCCAGCAGCTTACAGTCAGGGACAGCTTTCTTT
>many|-|TRBV7-2|TRBJ2-6|15
CASSLGGAGANVLTF
TGTGCCAGCAGCTTAGGAGGGGCTGGGGCCAACGTCCTGACTTTC
>-|TRBD2|TRBV27|TRBJ2-3|15
CASSLGSGGPDTQYF
TGTGCCAGCAGTCTAGGTAGCGGGGGGCCAGATACGCAGTATTTT
>few|TRBD1|TRBV4-3|TRBJ2-3|20
CASSQSTGTGGFVGLNTQYF
TGCGCCAGCAGCCAAAGCACCGGGACAGGGGGATTTGTTGGTTTGAATACGCAGTATTTT
>few|-|TRBV3-1|TRBJ2-5|14
CASSLRRTQETQYF
TGTGCCAGCAGCCTACGGCGGACGCAAGAGACCCAGTACTTC
>few|TRBD1|TRBV11-2|TRBJ1-6|18
CASSQTGTGSGYNSPLHF
TGTGCCAGCAGCCAGACCGGGACAGGGTCCGGTTATAATTCACCCCTCCACTTT
>few|TRBD1|TRBV7-3|TRBJ2-1|15
CASSPTGTGGGEQFF
TGTGCCAGCAGTCCAACCGGGACAGGGGGCGGTGAGCAGTTCTTC
>few|TRBD2|TRBV11-1|TRBJ2-3|19
CASSRTSGGTRQYTDTQYF
TGTGCCAGCAGCCGTACTAGCGGGGGGACAAGACAATACACAGATACGCAGTATTTT
>-|-|TRBV5-6|TRBJ2-3|16
CASSPWAPGGTDTQYF
TGTGCCAGCAGCCCCTGGGCCCCGGGGGGCACAGATACGCAGTATTTT
>-|-|TRBV11-2|TRBJ2-7|15
CASSLTGWKTGEQYF
TGTGCCAGCAGCTTAACAGGCTGGAAGACGGGAGAGCAGTACTTC
>-|-|TRBV3-1|TRBJ2-5|16
CASSQAGRGLQETQYF
TGTGCCAGCAGCCAAGCTGGTCGGGGCCTCCAAGAGACCCAGTACTTC
>few|-|TRBV3-1|TRBJ2-2|14
CASSQVGGAGELFF
TGTGCCAGCAGCCAAGTAGGGGGGGCCGGGGAGCTGTTTTTT
>many|TRBD1|TRBV7-9|TRBJ2-4|15
CASTRKQGGMGIQYF
TGTGCCAGCACCCGTAAACAGGGGGGAATGGGCATTCAGTACTTC
>-|-|TRBV5-5|TRBJ2-7|16
CASSSLISIGAYEQYF
TGTGCCAGCAGCTCCCTAATTTCGATAGGGGCGTACGAGCAGTACTTC
>few|-|TRBV6-1|TRBJ2-3|14
CASKPGRSTDTQYF
TGTGCCAGCAAGCCCGGTCGTAGCACAGATACGCAGTATTTT
>-|TRBD2|TRBV11-2|TRBJ2-7|19
CASSSRLARGLAGEYEQYF
TGTGCCAGCAGCTCGAGGTTGGCTCGTGGACTAGCGGGGGAGTACGAGCAGTACTTC
>few|TRBD2|TRBV12-3/TRBV12-4|TRBJ2-1|12
CASLAGVNEQFF
TGTGCCAGTCTGGCGGGGGTGAATGAGCAGTTCTTC
>few|-|TRBV20-1|TRBJ1-2|12
CSVGGAPYGYTF
TGCAGTGTAGGGGGTGCCCCCTATGGCTACACCTTC
>many|-|TRBV28|TRBJ1-5|13
CASSRDSNQPQHF
TGTGCCAGCAGCAGGGATAGCAATCAGCCCCAGCATTTT
>-|-|TRBV12-3/TRBV12-4|TRBJ1-1|15
CASSPLGAVGTEAFF
TGTGCCAGCAGTCCTCTAGGGGCCGTGGGCACTGAAGCTTTCTTT
>few|TRBD1|TRBV7-9|TRBJ1-6|15
CASSQVTGNNSPLHF
TGTGCCAGCAGCCAAGTGACAGGGAATAATTCACCCCTCCACTTT
>-|TRBD1|TRBV9|TRBJ1-4|16
CASSAGGRGREGKLFF
TGTGCCAGCAGCGCCGGGGGCAGGGGGCGCGAAGGAAAACTGTTTTTT
>few|TRBD1|TRBV14|TRBJ2-7|15
CASSYRQGALREQYF
TGTGCCAGCAGCTATAGACAGGGGGCCTTGAGGGAGCAGTACTTC
>-|-|TRBV10-1|TRBJ1-2|13
CASSESTNYGYTF
TGCGCCAGCAGTGAGTCGACAAACTATGGCTACACCTTC
>many|TRBD1|TRBV12-3/TRBV12-4|TRBJ2-7|14
CASSRTGKSYEQYF
TGTGCCAGCAGCCGGACAGGCAAGTCCTACGAGCAGTACTTC